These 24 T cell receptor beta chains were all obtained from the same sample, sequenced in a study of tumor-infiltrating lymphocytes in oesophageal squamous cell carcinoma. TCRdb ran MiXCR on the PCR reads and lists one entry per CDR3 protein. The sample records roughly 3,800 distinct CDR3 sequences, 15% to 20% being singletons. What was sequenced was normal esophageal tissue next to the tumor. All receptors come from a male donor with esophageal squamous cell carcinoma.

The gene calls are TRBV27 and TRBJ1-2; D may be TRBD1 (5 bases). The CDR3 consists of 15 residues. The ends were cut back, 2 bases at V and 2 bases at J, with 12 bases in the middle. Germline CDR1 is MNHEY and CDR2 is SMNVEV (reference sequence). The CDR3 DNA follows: TGTGCCAGCAGTTTAAAGCAGGGCAGAAACTATGGCTACACCTTC. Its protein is CASSLKQGRNYGYTF.

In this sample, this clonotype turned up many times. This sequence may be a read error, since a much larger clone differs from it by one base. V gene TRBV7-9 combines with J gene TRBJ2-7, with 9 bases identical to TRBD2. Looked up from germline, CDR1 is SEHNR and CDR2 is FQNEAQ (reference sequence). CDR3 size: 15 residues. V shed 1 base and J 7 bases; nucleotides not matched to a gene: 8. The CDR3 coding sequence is TGTGCCAGCAGCTTAGTAGCGGGGGATGTCAATGAGCAGTACTTC. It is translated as CASSLVAGDVNEQYF. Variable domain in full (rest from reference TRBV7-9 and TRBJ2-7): DTGVSQNPRHKITKRGQNVTFRCDPISEHNRLYWYRQTLGQGPEFLTYFQNEAQLEKSRLLSDRFSAERPKGSFSTLEIQRTEQGDSAMYLCASSLVAGDVNEQYFGPGTRLTVT.

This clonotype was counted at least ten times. Here the CDR3 reads CASSFGNRNEQYF. Here the CDR3 DNA reads TGTGCCAGCAGCTTTGGAAACAGGAATGAGCAGTACTTC. The gene calls are TRBV5-4 and TRBJ2-1, with a possible D match to TRBD1 (5 bases). Gene TRBJ2-7 matches the end of the DNA better, so the J call may be wrong. Germline V CDR1 and CDR2: SGHNT, YYREEE (reference sequence). This CDR3 contains 13 residues.

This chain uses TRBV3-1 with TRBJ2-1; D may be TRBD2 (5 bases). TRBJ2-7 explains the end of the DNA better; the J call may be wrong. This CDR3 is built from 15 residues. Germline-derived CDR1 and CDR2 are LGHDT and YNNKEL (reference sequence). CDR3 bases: TGTGCCAGCAGCCAACTAGCTTCTCTAGTCAATGAGCAGTACTTC. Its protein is CASSQLASLVNEQYF.

In nucleotides, the CDR3 is TGTGCCAGCTCACCACCATCGGCTCCCTATGGCTACACCTTC. It translates to CASSPPSAPYGYTF. J is TRBJ1-2 and V is TRBV18; no reliable D call. The V and J ends lost 0 bases and 4 bases respectively, with 9 bases between them. The CDR3 runs to 14 residues. CDR1 is KGHSH and CDR2 is LQKENI in the germline V gene.

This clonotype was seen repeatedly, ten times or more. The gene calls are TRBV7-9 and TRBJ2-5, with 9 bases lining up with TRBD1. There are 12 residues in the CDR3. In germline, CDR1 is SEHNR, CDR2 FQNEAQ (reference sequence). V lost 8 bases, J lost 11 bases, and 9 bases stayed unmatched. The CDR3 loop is CASDGQGWEQYF. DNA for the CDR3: TGTGCCAGCGATGGACAGGGGTGGGAGCAGTACTTC.

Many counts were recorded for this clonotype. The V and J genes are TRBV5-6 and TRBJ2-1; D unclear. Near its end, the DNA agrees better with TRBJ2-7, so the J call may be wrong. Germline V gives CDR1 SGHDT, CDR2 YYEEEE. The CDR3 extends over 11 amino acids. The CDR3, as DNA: TGTGCCAGCAGCTTGGAGGGCAAGCAGTACTTC. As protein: CASSLEGKQYF.

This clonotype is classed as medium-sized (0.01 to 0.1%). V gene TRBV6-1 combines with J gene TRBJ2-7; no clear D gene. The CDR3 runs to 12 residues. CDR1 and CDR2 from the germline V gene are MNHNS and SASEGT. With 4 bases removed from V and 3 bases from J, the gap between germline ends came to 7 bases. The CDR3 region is CASSVQGYEQYF. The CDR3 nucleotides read TGTGCCAGCAGTGTCCAAGGCTACGAGCAGTACTTC.

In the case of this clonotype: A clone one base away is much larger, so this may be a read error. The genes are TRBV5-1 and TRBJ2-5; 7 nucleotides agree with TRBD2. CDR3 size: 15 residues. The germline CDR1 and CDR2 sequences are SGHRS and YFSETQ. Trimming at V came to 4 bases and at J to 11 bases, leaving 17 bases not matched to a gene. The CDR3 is CASSPGGDYYNEQYF. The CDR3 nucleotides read TGCGCCAGCAGCCCCGGTGGGGACTACTACAATGAGCAGTACTTC.

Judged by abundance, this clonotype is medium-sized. This chain's CDR3 is CASSPNRQGINIQYF. In nucleotides, the CDR3 is TGTGCCAGCAGCCCAAACCGACAGGGTATAAACATTCAGTACTTC. The chain couples TRBV12-3 or TRBV12-4 to TRBJ2-4; 7 bases agree with TRBD1. The CDR3 has 15 amino acids. The J segment lost 6 bases and the V segment lost 6 bases, leaving 11 bases of the junction unmatched.

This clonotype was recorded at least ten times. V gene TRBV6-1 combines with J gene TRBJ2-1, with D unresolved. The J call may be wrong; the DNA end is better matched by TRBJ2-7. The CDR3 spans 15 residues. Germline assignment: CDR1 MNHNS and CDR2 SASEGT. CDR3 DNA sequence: TGTGCCAGCAGTGAACTGCAGGATCTACCCTACGAGCAGTACTTC. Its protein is CASSELQDLPYEQYF.

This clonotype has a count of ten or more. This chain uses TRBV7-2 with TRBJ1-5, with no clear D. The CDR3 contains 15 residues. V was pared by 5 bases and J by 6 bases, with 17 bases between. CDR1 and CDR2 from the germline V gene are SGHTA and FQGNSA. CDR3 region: CASSRRAEYGQPQHF. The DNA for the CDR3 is TGTGCCAGCAGCCGCCGGGCCGAATATGGTCAGCCCCAGCATTTT.

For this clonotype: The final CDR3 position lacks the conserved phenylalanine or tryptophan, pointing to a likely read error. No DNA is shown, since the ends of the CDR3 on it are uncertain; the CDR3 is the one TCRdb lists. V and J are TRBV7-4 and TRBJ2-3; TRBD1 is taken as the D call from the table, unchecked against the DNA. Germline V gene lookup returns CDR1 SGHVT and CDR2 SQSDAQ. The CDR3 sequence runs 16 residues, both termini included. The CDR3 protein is CASSGERQAWEQFFGP.

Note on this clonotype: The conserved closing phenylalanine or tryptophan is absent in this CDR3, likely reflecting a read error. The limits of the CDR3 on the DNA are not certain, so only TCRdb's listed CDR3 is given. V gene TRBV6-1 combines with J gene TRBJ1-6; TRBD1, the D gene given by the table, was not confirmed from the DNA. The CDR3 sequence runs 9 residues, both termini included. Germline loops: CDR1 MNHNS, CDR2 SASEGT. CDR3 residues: CASSEAPRQ.

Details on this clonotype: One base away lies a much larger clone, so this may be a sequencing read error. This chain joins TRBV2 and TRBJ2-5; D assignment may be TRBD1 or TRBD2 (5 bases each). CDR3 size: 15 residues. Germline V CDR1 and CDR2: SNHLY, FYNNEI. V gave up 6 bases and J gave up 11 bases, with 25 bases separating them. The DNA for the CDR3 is TGTGCCAGCAGCAGCCCAGGGACCTCCTACAATGAGCAGTACTTC. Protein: CASSSPGTSYNEQYF.

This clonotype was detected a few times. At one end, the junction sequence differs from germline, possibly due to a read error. This CDR3 reads CASGVGLVNEQWF. CDR3 DNA: TGTGCCAGCGGCGTGGGACTAGTTAATGAGCAGTGGTTC. The V and J genes are TRBV7-9 and TRBJ2-1; the match to TRBD2 covers 8 bases. CDR3 size: 13 residues. Germline CDR1 reads SEHNR; CDR2 reads FQNEAQ (reference sequence).

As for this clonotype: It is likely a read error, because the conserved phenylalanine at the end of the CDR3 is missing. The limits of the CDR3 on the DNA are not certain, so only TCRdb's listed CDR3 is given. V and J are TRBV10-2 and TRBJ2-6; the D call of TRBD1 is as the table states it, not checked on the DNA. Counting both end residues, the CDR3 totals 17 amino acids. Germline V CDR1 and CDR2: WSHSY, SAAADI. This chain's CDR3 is CASSDYRGTKNIQYFGA.

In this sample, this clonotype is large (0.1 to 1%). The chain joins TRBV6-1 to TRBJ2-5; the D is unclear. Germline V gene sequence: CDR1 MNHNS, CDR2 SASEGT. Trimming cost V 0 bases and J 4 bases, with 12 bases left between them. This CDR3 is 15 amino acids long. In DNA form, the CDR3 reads TGTGCCAGCAGTGAAGCGTGGGTGGGTTTAGAGACCCAGTACTTC. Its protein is CASSEAWVGLETQYF.

The CDR3 DNA follows: TGTGCCAGCAGCACGACAGAGAGTTATGGCTACACCTTC. Its protein product is CASSTTESYGYTF. This chain connects TRBV2 to TRBJ1-2; weak D call: TRBD1 (5 bases). Germline V gene sequence: CDR1 SNHLY, CDR2 FYNNEI. Between the trimmed V and J ends, which lost 6 bases and 5 bases, there was a span of 13 bases. This CDR3 has 13 amino acids.

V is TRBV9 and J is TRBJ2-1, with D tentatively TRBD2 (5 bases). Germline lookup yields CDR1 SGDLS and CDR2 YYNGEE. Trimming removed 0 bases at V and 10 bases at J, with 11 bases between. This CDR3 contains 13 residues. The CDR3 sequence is CASSVVRGREQFF. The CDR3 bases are TGTGCCAGCAGCGTAGTACGGGGTCGCGAGCAGTTCTTC.

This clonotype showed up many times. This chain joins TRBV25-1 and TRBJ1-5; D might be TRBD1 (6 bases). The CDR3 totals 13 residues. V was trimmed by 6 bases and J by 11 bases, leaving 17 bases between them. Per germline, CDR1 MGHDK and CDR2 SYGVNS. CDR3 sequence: CASSPEGVGAQHF. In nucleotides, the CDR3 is TGTGCCAGCAGCCCAGAGGGGGTGGGGGCCCAGCATTTT.

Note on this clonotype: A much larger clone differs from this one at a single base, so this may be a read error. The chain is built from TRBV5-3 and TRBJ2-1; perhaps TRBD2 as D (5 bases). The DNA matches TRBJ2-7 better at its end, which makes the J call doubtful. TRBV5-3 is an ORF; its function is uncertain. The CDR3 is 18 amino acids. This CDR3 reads CARSLATRLTTSYNEQYF. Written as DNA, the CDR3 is TGTGCCAGAAGCTTGGCCACTAGGCTGACTACGTCCTACAATGAGCAGTACTTC.

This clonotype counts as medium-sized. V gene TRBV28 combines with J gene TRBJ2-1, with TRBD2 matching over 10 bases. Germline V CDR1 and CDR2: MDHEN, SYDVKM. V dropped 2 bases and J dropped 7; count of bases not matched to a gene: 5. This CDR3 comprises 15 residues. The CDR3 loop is CASSLGSGGWNEQFF. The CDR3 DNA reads TGTGCCAGCAGTTTAGGTAGCGGGGGGTGGAATGAGCAGTTCTTC.

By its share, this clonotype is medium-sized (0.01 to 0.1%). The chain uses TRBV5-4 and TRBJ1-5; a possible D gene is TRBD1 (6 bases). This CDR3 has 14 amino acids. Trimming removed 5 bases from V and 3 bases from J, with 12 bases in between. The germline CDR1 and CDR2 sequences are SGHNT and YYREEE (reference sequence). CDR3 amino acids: CASSTQGINQPQHF. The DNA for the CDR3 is TGTGCCAGCAGTACACAGGGAATCAATCAGCCCCAGCATTTT.